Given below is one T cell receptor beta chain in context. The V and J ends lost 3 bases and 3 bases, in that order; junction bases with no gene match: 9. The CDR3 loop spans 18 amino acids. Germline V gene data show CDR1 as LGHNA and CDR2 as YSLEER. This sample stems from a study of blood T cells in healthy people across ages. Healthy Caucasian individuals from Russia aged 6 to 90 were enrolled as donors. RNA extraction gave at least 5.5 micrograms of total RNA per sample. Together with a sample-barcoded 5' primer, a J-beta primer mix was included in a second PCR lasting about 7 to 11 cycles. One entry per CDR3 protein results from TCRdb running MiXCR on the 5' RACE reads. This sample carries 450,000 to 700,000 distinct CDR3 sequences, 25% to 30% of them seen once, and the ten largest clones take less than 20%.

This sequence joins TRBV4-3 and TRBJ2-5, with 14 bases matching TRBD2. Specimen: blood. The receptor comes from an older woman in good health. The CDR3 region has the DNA TGCGCCAGCAGCCAGATGGGGCCGGGACTAGCGGGGGAAGAGACCCAGTACTTC. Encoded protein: CASSQMGPGLAGEETQYF.